This TCR beta chain originates from a study of blood T cell repertoires in COVID-19. CDR1 and CDR2 (germline): MNHNY, SVGAGI (reference sequence). The ends were cut back, 6 bases at V and 5 bases at J, with 13 bases in the middle. The CDR3 length is 13 residues. TCRdb keeps only in-frame clones here, not all; method: immunoSEQ multiplex PCR. The repertoire consists of fewer than 250,000 clones, with about 90% occurring once and the leading ten covering 14% to 15%. This chain connects TRBV6-6 to TRBJ1-2; unclear D gene. The receptor was isolated from a woman aged 50 to 60 with acute COVID-19. The sequenced sample was PBMCs or T cells enriched from blood (not recorded which). CDR3 in DNA: TGTGCCAGCAGCTCGGACTCATCGTATGGCTACACCTTC. Translated: CASSSDSSYGYTF.